The 11 T cell receptor beta chains below come from one sample, sequenced in a study of T-cell reconstitution after alpha-beta-depleted transplantation in children. Preparation of the TCRbeta library involved a method that used unique molecular identifiers. TCRdb reprocessed the PCR reads with MiXCR, giving one entry per CDR3 protein. The repertoire holds around 530,000 distinct CDR3 sequences, with less than 35% as singletons. This sample comprised PBMCs from the stem cell graft donor, obtained from the stem cell graft. Receptors were obtained from a human donor who donated a stem cell graft to a child with aplastic anemia.

The chain uses TRBV21-1 and TRBJ2-4. TRBV21-1 is described as a pseudogene. The CDR3 runs 16 residues. CDR3 residues: CASSKLSGIAKNIQYF. The CDR3, as DNA: TGTGCCAGCAGCAAATTGTCGGGGATAGCCAAAAACATTCAGTACTTC.

The CDR3 protein is CASRTGPNQPQHF. DNA of the CDR3: TGTGCCAGCCGGACAGGGCCCAATCAGCCCCAGCATTTT. The chain employs TRBV27 and TRBJ1-5; TRBD1 matches at 8 bases. The CDR3 has 13 residues. The germline V gene has CDR1 MNHEY and CDR2 SMNVEV (reference sequence). The V segment lost 8 bases and the J segment 3 bases; nucleotides outside the gene matches: 3.

The CDR3 loop reads CSAFDRGSSNQPQHF. In DNA form, the CDR3 reads TGCAGTGCTTTCGACAGGGGGAGTAGCAATCAGCCCCAGCATTTT. The genes are TRBV20-1 and TRBJ1-5, with 9 bases that match TRBD1. V lost 5 bases to trimming and J lost 0 bases; unmatched junction nucleotides: 5. The germline CDR1 and CDR2 sequences are DFQATT and SNEGSKA (reference sequence). The CDR3 is 15 residues long.

The rearrangement links TRBV5-1 to TRBJ1-1; 8 bases line up with TRBD1. The junction had 10 bases not matched to a gene; V was cut back by 6 bases and J by 3 bases. The CDR3 length is 15 residues. In germline, CDR1 is SGHRS, CDR2 YFSETQ. CDR3 nucleotides: TGCGCCAGCATTCCCCCAGGGGGCGCGTACACTGAAGCTTTCTTT. It is translated as CASIPPGGAYTEAFF. Full variable domain (remainder filled in from reference TRBV5-1 and TRBJ1-1): KAGVTQTPRYLIKTRGQQVTLSCSPISGHRSVSWYQQTPGQGLQFLFEYFSETQRNKGNFPGRFSGRQFSNSRSEMNVSTLELGDSALYLCASIPPGGAYTEAFFGQGTRLTVV.

The sample holds many counts of this clonotype. The chain employs TRBV24-1 and TRBJ2-1, with D uncertain. This CDR3 region has 14 residues. Germline V gene lookup returns CDR1 KGHDR and CDR2 SFDVKD. V was pared by 4 bases and J by 0 bases, with 6 bases between. The CDR3 nucleotides are TGTGCCACCAGTGAGGTGACCTCCTACAATGAGCAGTTCTTC. This encodes CATSEVTSYNEQFF.

This clonotype was found a few times. The rearrangement links TRBV20-1 to TRBJ2-3; D might be TRBD2 (5 bases). Per the germline V gene, CDR1 is DFQATT and CDR2 is SNEGSKA (reference sequence). Trimming left V 3 bases short and J 1 base short, with 14 bases between. The CDR3 has 15 residues. CDR3 sequence reads: CSASKRVSGTDTQYF. The DNA of the CDR3 is TGCAGTGCTAGTAAGAGGGTCTCTGGCACAGATACGCAGTATTTT.

The chain has TRBV6-5 and TRBJ2-2; 7 bases align to TRBD1. The junction had 7 bases not matched to a gene; V was cut back by 0 bases and J by 6 bases. CDR3 length equals 16 residues. Per germline, CDR1 MNHEY and CDR2 SVGAGI. The CDR3 spells CASSYSTPTGAGELFF. CDR3 in DNA: TGTGCCAGCAGTTACTCGACACCAACAGGGGCCGGGGAGCTGTTTTTT.

The V call is TRBV5-4, the J call TRBJ2-5; TRBD2 aligns across 7 bases. The CDR3 loop spans 14 amino acids. Germline trimming cut 4 bases from V and 4 bases from J; bases unmatched to any gene: 7. Germline V gene lookup returns CDR1 SGHNT and CDR2 YYREEE (reference sequence). CDR3 bases: TGTGCCAGCAGCGTGACGGGGGAGGGAGAGACCCAGTACTTC. This gives the protein CASSVTGEGETQYF.

At least ten counts were recorded for this clonotype. The chain recombines TRBV12-3 or TRBV12-4 with TRBJ2-2; no definite D call. The CDR3 spans 15 residues. Between the trimmed V and J ends, which lost 5 bases and 0 bases, there was a span of 10 bases. The CDR3: CASSLGGPNTGELFF. The CDR3 DNA reads TGTGCCAGCAGTCTGGGTGGCCCGAACACCGGGGAGCTGTTTTTT.

There are a few counts of this clonotype. The chain combines TRBV9 with TRBJ2-7, with 10 bases matching TRBD1. Germline assignment: CDR1 SGDLS and CDR2 YYNGEE. The ends lost 3 bases at V and 1 base at J; junction bases unmatched: 4. The CDR3 has 15 amino acids. The CDR3 sequence: CASSADRGLSYEQYF. The CDR3 nucleotides are TGTGCCAGCAGCGCAGACAGGGGGCTGTCCTACGAGCAGTACTTC.

V usage is TRBV5-6 and J usage is TRBJ2-1, with a possible D match to TRBD1 (5 bases). The ends were cut back, 0 bases at V and 1 base at J, with 14 bases in the middle. From germline, CDR1 is SGHDT and CDR2 YYEEEE. The CDR3 covers 17 residues. The CDR3 DNA sequence: TGTGCCAGCAGCTTGGCGGGTGGTAGGGGATCCTACAATGAGCAGTTCTTC. Its protein product is CASSLAGGRGSYNEQFF.